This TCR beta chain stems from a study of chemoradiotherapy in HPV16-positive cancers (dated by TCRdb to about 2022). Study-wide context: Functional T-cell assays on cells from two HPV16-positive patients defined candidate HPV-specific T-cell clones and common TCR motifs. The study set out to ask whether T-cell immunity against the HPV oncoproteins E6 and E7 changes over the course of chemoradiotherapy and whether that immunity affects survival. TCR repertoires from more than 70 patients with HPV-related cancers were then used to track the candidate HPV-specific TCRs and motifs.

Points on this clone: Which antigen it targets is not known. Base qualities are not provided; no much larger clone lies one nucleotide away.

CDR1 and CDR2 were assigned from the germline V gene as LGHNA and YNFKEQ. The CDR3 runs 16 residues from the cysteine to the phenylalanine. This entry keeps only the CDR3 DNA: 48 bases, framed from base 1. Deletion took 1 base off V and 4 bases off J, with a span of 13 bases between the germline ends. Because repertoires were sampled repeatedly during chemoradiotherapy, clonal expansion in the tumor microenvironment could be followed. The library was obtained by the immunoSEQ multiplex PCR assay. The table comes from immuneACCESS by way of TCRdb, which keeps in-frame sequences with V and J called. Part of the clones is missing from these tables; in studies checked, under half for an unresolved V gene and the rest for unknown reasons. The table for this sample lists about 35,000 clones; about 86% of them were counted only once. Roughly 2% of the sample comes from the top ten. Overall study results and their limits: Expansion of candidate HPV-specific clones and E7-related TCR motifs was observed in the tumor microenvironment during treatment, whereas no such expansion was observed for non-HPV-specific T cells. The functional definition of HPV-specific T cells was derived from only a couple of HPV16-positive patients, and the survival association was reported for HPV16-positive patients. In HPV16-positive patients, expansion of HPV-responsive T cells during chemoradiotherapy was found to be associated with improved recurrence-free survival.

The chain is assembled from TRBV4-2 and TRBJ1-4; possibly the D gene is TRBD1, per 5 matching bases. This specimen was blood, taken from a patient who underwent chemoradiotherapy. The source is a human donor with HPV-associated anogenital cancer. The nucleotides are TGTGCCAGCAGCCAAGGAAGTGCAGGGATTAATGAAAAACTGTTTTTT. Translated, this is CASSQGSAGINEKLFF.